Listed below are T cell receptor beta chains from one sample, sequenced in a study of T cells expressing NK-cell markers. Using the 5' RACE reads, TCRdb records one entry per CDR3 protein without DNA. The sample table sets out 250,000 to 300,000 distinct CDR3 sequences. Sequenced: blood T cells: a sorted CD56 or NKG2C T cell subset, CD4+ or CD8+ T cells, or bulk PBMC T cells (not recorded which). Receptors were obtained from a woman aged 18-70 years in good health. Both conserved end residues are part of each CDR3.

j_call | v_call | cdr3_aa
TRBJ2-3 | TRBV21-1 | CASSKLSGRSSTDTQYF
TRBJ2-5 | TRBV10-3 | CAISDSGGPSGIKQETQYF
TRBJ2-1 | TRBV7-2 | CASSSTGTYNEQFF
TRBJ2-5 | TRBV4-3 | CASSHIQGQETQYF
TRBJ2-1 | TRBV20-1 | CSARMANEQFF
TRBJ1-5 | TRBV4-2 | CASSQDRAGQPQHF
TRBJ1-1 | TRBV19 | CASRDPNTEAFF
TRBJ2-2 | TRBV4-2 | CASSQEASGRAAGELFF
TRBJ2-5 | TRBV5-1 | CATSGTGNQETQYF
TRBJ2-3 | TRBV4-3 | CASSHSGIGSDTQYF
TRBJ2-7 | TRBV12-3/TRBV12-4 | CASSLRGALGEQYF
TRBJ1-4 | TRBV4-3 | CASSPRDRGKLFF
TRBJ2-1 | TRBV28 | CASSEPPTYNEQFF
TRBJ2-2 | TRBV27 | CASRTTGTGGSGELFF
TRBJ2-3 | TRBV27 | CASSIYRGTDTQYF
TRBJ2-5 | TRBV5-1 | CASSLGVGQETQYF
TRBJ2-5 | TRBV5-1 | CASSSQGTGETQYF
TRBJ1-3 | TRBV7-2 | CASTLTAGDTIYF
TRBJ1-4 | TRBV11-2 | CASSSYTGYEKLFF
TRBJ1-5 | TRBV6-2/TRBV6-3 | CASSYPADGAISNQPQHF
TRBJ2-7 | TRBV20-1 | CSARKGQGVSDEQYF
TRBJ1-4 | TRBV7-2 | CASSLAYNRREKLFF
TRBJ2-7 | TRBV7-2 | CASSPRWASGRVYEQYF
TRBJ2-2 | TRBV4-3 | CASSREFSTGELFF
TRBJ2-7 | TRBV3-1 | CASSQDRGRGVDEQYF
TRBJ2-7 | TRBV25-1 | CASSEESYEQYF
TRBJ1-5 | TRBV4-2 | CASSHEGTAGNRPQHF
TRBJ2-1 | TRBV7-2 | CASSAYGGTYNEQFF
TRBJ2-3 | TRBV18 | CASSPTRTSGRSDTQYF
TRBJ2-1 | TRBV20-1 | CSAREKTSGRGNEQFF
TRBJ2-5 | TRBV6-5 | CASSFTGTGGETQYF
TRBJ2-5 | TRBV7-2 | CASSLASSTFRLGSGETQYF
TRBJ1-6 | TRBV6-5 | CASKDRNSPLHF
TRBJ2-4 | TRBV7-2 | CASSLVGRQYF
TRBJ2-7 | TRBV6-5 | CASSYTLGTVREQYF
TRBJ2-5 | TRBV20-1 | CSASLSGEETQYF
TRBJ2-7 | TRBV27 | CASSLVGVPRGEQYF
TRBJ1-5 | TRBV6-2/TRBV6-3 | CASSRPGNSNQPQHF
TRBJ1-6 | TRBV5-1 | CASSLVGSPLHF
TRBJ1-6 | TRBV13 | CASTLPGTENSPLHF
TRBJ1-1 | TRBV12-3/TRBV12-4 | CASSLGSWGGNTEAFF
TRBJ1-6 | TRBV2 | CASSEAQGPPPLHF
TRBJ1-1 | TRBV7-8 | CASSLALVGDTEAFF
TRBJ1-5 | TRBV10-3 | CAISEVPQGFGNQPQHF
TRBJ2-7 | TRBV4-2 | CASTQSLAGQTYEQYF
TRBJ2-1 | TRBV9 | CASSVPGLSRNEQFF
TRBJ1-1 | TRBV20-1 | CSAKGPASNTEAFF
TRBJ2-1 | TRBV19 | CASSIDTGRVAYNEQFF
TRBJ2-1 | TRBV20-1 | CSAASGAGNEQFF